A selection of T cell receptor beta chains follows, all from one sample in a study of blood T cell repertoires in COVID-19. The repertoire was sequenced with immunoSEQ multiplex PCR; TCRdb's copy has only in-frame clones and lacks some. The sample gives fewer than 75,000 clones, about 90% of which show up once; about 1.3% is in the top ten. The sample comprised peripheral blood. These receptors were obtained from a man in his sixties with acute or convalescent COVID-19. Each CDR3 is given with its conserved first and last residue. A D gene is named only where the DNA matches it firmly. Some rows mark clone size as missing; the rest say once, few, many or name a class of expanded clone.

d_gene: NA
j_gene: TRBJ2-7
abundance: NA
v_gene: TRBV10-2
CDR3aa: CASSTVATSSYEQYF
CDR3nt: TGCGCCAGCAGTACAGTGGCCACCTCCTCCTACGAGCAGTACTTC

d_gene: NA
j_gene: TRBJ1-5
abundance: NA
v_gene: TRBV6-1
CDR3aa: CASSELTGNQPQHF
CDR3nt: TGTGCCAGCAGTGAACTGACGGGGAATCAGCCCCAGCATTTT

d_gene: TRBD1
j_gene: TRBJ2-7
abundance: NA
v_gene: TRBV6-5
CDR3aa: CATLGQGIAYEQYF
CDR3nt: TGTGCCACCCTAGGACAGGGGATAGCCTACGAGCAGTACTTC

d_gene: TRBD1
j_gene: TRBJ1-1
abundance: NA
v_gene: TRBV7-9
CDR3aa: CASRRQGSTEAFF
CDR3nt: TGTGCCAGCAGACGACAGGGGTCCACTGAAGCTTTCTTT

d_gene: TRBD1
j_gene: TRBJ2-2
abundance: once
v_gene: TRBV19
CDR3aa: CASRIQGWRDTGELFF
CDR3nt: TGTGCCAGTAGGATACAGGGGTGGCGCGACACCGGGGAGCTGTTTTTT

d_gene: NA
j_gene: TRBJ1-3
abundance: NA
v_gene: TRBV2
CDR3aa: CASSATQGSGNTIYF
CDR3nt: TGTGCCAGCAGCGCGACACAGGGCTCTGGAAACACCATATATTTT

d_gene: NA
j_gene: TRBJ2-3
abundance: NA
v_gene: TRBV2
CDR3aa: CASSESGDTQYF
CDR3nt: TGTGCCAGCAGTGAGTCGGGGGATACGCAGTATTTT

d_gene: NA
j_gene: TRBJ1-1
abundance: NA
v_gene: TRBV27
CDR3aa: CASSNGLLNTEAFF
CDR3nt: TGTGCCAGCAGTAATGGGCTTCTAAACACTGAAGCTTTCTTT

d_gene: NA
j_gene: TRBJ1-1
abundance: NA
v_gene: TRBV7-9
CDR3aa: CASSLTDTEAFF
CDR3nt: TGTGCCAGCAGCCTGACAGACACTGAAGCTTTCTTT

d_gene: TRBD1
j_gene: TRBJ2-3
abundance: NA
v_gene: TRBV6-6
CDR3aa: CASSRQGMRVPDTQYF
CDR3nt: TGTGCCAGCAGTCGACAGGGGATGAGGGTCCCAGATACGCAGTATTTT

d_gene: TRBD1
j_gene: TRBJ1-5
abundance: NA
v_gene: TRBV6-1
CDR3aa: CASSGMDRVGNQPQHF
CDR3nt: TGTGCCAGCAGTGGGATGGACAGGGTTGGCAATCAGCCCCAGCATTTT

d_gene: TRBD1
j_gene: TRBJ1-5
abundance: NA
v_gene: TRBV19
CDR3aa: CASSADRGPNQPQHF
CDR3nt: TGTGCCAGTAGTGCCGACAGGGGCCCTAATCAGCCCCAGCATTTT

d_gene: NA
j_gene: TRBJ1-6
abundance: NA
v_gene: TRBV6-5
CDR3aa: CASRLGGISSPLHF
CDR3nt: TGTGCCAGCCGCTTGGGGGGTATCAGTTCACCCCTCCACTTT

d_gene: TRBD1
j_gene: TRBJ1-6
abundance: NA
v_gene: TRBV10-3
CDR3aa: CAISRTTGAGNVGSPLHF
CDR3nt: TGTGCCATCAGCCGAACTACAGGGGCTGGGAATGTAGGTTCACCCCTCCACTTT

d_gene: TRBD1
j_gene: TRBJ2-7
abundance: NA
v_gene: TRBV2
CDR3aa: CASSKGTDFDEQYF
CDR3nt: TGTGCCAGCAGCAAGGGGACAGACTTCGACGAGCAGTACTTC

d_gene: TRBD1
j_gene: TRBJ1-1
abundance: NA
v_gene: TRBV19
CDR3aa: CASIPGTVTFKMNTEAFF
CDR3nt: TGTGCCAGTATTCCCGGGACAGTCACTTTTAAGATGAACACTGAAGCTTTCTTT

d_gene: NA
j_gene: TRBJ1-3
abundance: few
v_gene: TRBV19
CDR3aa: CASSMSVGGNTIYF
CDR3nt: TGTGCCAGTAGTATGTCCGTCGGTGGAAACACCATATATTTT

d_gene: TRBD1
j_gene: TRBJ2-7
abundance: NA
v_gene: TRBV19
CDR3aa: CASSIGGDRGLYEQYF
CDR3nt: TGTGCCAGTAGTATTGGGGGAGACAGGGGGCTGTACGAGCAGTACTTC

d_gene: TRBD2
j_gene: TRBJ2-3
abundance: NA
v_gene: TRBV10-3
CDR3aa: CAVQRGTSGGPSTDTQYF
CDR3nt: TGTGCCGTGCAAAGGGGGACTAGCGGGGGCCCTAGCACAGATACGCAGTATTTT

d_gene: NA
j_gene: TRBJ2-5
abundance: NA
v_gene: TRBV5-4
CDR3aa: CASSAPGRETQYF
CDR3nt: TGTGCCAGCAGCGCCCCGGGGAGAGAGACCCAGTACTTC

d_gene: NA
j_gene: TRBJ1-1
abundance: NA
v_gene: TRBV5-1
CDR3aa: CASSLGTGTGRGTEAFF
CDR3nt: TGCGCCAGCAGCTTGGGAACAGGGACGGGTCGAGGCACTGAAGCTTTCTTT

d_gene: TRBD1
j_gene: TRBJ1-1
abundance: NA
v_gene: TRBV4-2
CDR3aa: CASSQVPGQLNTEAFF
CDR3nt: TGTGCCAGCAGCCAGGTACCGGGACAGCTAAACACTGAAGCTTTCTTT

d_gene: NA
j_gene: TRBJ1-2
abundance: NA
v_gene: TRBV11-2
CDR3aa: CASSLSRQNSFYGYTF
CDR3nt: TGTGCCAGCAGCTTATCTCGACAGAATTCCTTCTATGGCTACACCTTC

d_gene: NA
j_gene: TRBJ2-1
abundance: NA
v_gene: TRBV12-5
CDR3aa: CASGLVAGLYNEQFF
CDR3nt: TGTGCTAGTGGTTTGGTTGCGGGATTATACAATGAGCAGTTCTTC

d_gene: NA
j_gene: TRBJ2-2
abundance: NA
v_gene: TRBV27
CDR3aa: CASSLITGELFF
CDR3nt: TGTGCCAGCAGTTTAATCACAGGGGAGCTGTTTTTT

d_gene: TRBD1
j_gene: TRBJ1-2
abundance: NA
v_gene: TRBV4-2
CDR3aa: CASSLRDRDSYGYTF
CDR3nt: TGTGCCAGCAGCCTCCGGGACAGGGACAGCTATGGCTACACCTTC

d_gene: NA
j_gene: TRBJ1-4
abundance: few
v_gene: TRBV7-9
CDR3aa: CASSGKTNEKLFF
CDR3nt: TGTGCCAGCAGCGGCAAAACTAATGAAAAACTGTTTTTT

d_gene: TRBD1
j_gene: TRBJ2-5
abundance: NA
v_gene: TRBV29-1
CDR3aa: CSVPDRGLETQYF
CDR3nt: TGCAGCGTCCCGGACAGGGGGTTGGAGACCCAGTACTTC

d_gene: NA
j_gene: TRBJ1-2
abundance: NA
v_gene: TRBV6-1
CDR3aa: CASSEERGSNYGYTF
CDR3nt: TGTGCCAGCAGTGAAGAACGGGGTTCGAACTATGGCTACACCTTC

d_gene: TRBD1
j_gene: TRBJ1-4
abundance: NA
v_gene: TRBV5-4
CDR3aa: CASSLGSGQGAGEKLFF
CDR3nt: TGTGCCAGCAGCTTGGGTTCTGGACAGGGGGCAGGCGAAAAACTGTTTTTT

d_gene: TRBD1
j_gene: TRBJ2-5
abundance: NA
v_gene: TRBV6-6
CDR3aa: CASSPIADIDREWETQYF
CDR3nt: TGTGCCAGCAGTCCAATCGCCGATATAGACAGGGAGTGGGAGACCCAGTACTTC

d_gene: NA
j_gene: TRBJ1-2
abundance: NA
v_gene: TRBV4-1
CDR3aa: CASSQAGILAYGYTF
CDR3nt: TGCGCCAGCAGCCAAGCAGGGATCTTGGCCTATGGCTACACCTTC

d_gene: NA
j_gene: TRBJ2-4
abundance: NA
v_gene: TRBV6-1
CDR3aa: CASSESAGIGIQYF
CDR3nt: TGTGCCAGCAGTGAATCGGCAGGGATCGGCATTCAGTACTTC

d_gene: NA
j_gene: TRBJ1-1
abundance: NA
v_gene: TRBV24-1
CDR3aa: CATSESAGNPVAFF
CDR3nt: TGTGCCACCAGTGAATCGGCAGGGAACCCAGTGGCTTTCTTT

d_gene: NA
j_gene: TRBJ2-5
abundance: once
v_gene: TRBV24-1
CDR3aa: CATSLLTGSQETQYF
CDR3nt: TGTGCCACCAGTCTATTAACAGGATCCCAAGAGACCCAGTACTTC

d_gene: NA
j_gene: TRBJ2-3
abundance: NA
v_gene: TRBV7-2
CDR3aa: CASRKGLSTDTQYF
CDR3nt: TGTGCCAGCAGGAAGGGGCTGAGCACAGATACGCAGTATTTT

d_gene: TRBD1
j_gene: TRBJ1-2
abundance: NA
v_gene: TRBV6-5
CDR3aa: CASSSPGQRNYGYTF
CDR3nt: TGTGCCAGCAGTTCCCCGGGACAGCGTAACTATGGCTACACCTTC

d_gene: NA
j_gene: TRBJ1-5
abundance: NA
v_gene: TRBV12-5
CDR3aa: CASGLAVRGPQHF
CDR3nt: TGTGCTAGTGGTTTGGCGGTCCGGGGGCCCCAGCATTTT

d_gene: NA
j_gene: TRBJ1-6
abundance: once
v_gene: TRBV3-1/TRBV3-2
CDR3aa: CASSQPGATGSNSPLHF
CDR3nt: TGTGCCAGCAGCCAACCCGGCGCCACAGGGTCAAATTCACCCCTCCACTTT

d_gene: NA
j_gene: TRBJ1-1
abundance: once
v_gene: TRBV7-2
CDR3aa: CASSLRGRDTEAFF
CDR3nt: TGTGCCAGCAGCCTAAGGGGTCGGGACACTGAAGCTTTCTTT

d_gene: TRBD2
j_gene: TRBJ2-1
abundance: NA
v_gene: TRBV7-6
CDR3aa: CASSLVDVWSGGNNEQFF
CDR3nt: TGTGCCAGCAGCTTAGTTGATGTTTGGAGCGGGGGGAACAATGAGCAGTTCTTC